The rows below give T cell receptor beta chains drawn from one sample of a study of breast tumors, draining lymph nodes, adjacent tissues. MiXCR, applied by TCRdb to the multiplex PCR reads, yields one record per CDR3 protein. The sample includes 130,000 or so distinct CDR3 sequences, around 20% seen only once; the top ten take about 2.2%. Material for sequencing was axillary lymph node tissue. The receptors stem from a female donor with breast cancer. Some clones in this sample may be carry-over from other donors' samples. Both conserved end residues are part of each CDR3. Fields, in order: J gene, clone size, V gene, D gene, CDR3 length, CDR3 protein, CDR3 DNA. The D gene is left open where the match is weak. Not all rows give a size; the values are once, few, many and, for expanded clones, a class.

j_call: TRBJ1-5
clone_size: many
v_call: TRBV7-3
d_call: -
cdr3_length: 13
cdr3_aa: CASSLGGDQPQHF
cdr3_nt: TGTGCCAGCAGCTTGGGCGGGGATCAGCCCCAGCATTTT

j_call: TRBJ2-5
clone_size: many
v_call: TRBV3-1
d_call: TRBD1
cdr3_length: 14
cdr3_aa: CASSPWDRQETQYF
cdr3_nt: TGTGCCAGCAGCCCCTGGGACAGACAAGAGACCCAGTACTTC

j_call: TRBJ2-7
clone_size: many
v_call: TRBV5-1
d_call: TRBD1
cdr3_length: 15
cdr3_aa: CASSWGDRGRYEQYF
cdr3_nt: TGCGCCAGCAGCTGGGGGGACAGGGGGCGATACGAGCAGTACTTC

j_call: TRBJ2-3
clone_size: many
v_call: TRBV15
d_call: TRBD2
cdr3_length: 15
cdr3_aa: CATSRTSGATDTQYF
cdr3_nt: TGTGCCACCAGCCGAACTAGCGGGGCCACAGATACGCAGTATTTT

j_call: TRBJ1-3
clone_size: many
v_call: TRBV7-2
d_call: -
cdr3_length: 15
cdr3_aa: CASSLFTGKGNTIYF
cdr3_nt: TGTGCCAGCAGCTTATTTACAGGGAAAGGAAACACCATATATTTT

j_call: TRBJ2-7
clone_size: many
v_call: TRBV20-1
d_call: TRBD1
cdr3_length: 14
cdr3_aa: CSAVGDRRSYEQYF
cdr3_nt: TGCAGTGCAGTCGGGGACAGGAGATCCTACGAGCAGTACTTC

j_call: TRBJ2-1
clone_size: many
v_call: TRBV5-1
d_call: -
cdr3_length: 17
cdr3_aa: CASSLAFRENFYNEQFF
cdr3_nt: TGCGCCAGCAGCTTGGCTTTTAGGGAAAATTTCTACAATGAGCAGTTCTTC

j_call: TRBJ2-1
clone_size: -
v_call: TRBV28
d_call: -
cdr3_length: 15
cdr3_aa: CASSLAGPGGNEQFF
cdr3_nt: TGTGCCAGCAGTTTGGCGGGACCAGGTGGCAATGAGCAGTTCTTC

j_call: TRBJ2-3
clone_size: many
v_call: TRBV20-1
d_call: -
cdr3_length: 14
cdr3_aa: CSASDRRGTDTQYF
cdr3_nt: TGCAGTGCTAGCGACAGGAGAGGCACAGATACGCAGTATTTT

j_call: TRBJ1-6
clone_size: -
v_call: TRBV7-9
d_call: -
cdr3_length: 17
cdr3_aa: CASNSPWGSSYNSPLHF
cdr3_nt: TGTGCCAGCAATTCCCCCTGGGGCAGCTCCTATAATTCACCCCTCCACTTT

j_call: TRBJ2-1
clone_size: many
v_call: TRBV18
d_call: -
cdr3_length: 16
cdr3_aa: CASSWTAPSSYNEQFF
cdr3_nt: TGTGCCAGCTCATGGACAGCCCCTAGCTCCTACAATGAGCAGTTCTTC

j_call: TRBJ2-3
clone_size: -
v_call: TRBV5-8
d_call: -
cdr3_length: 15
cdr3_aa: CASSHRDRGTDTQYF
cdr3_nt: TGTGCCAGCAGCCACCGGGACCGAGGCACAGATACGCAGTATTTT

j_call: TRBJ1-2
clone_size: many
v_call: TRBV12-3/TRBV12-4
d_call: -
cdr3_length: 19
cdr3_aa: CASSRLEGTPYFRSYGYTF
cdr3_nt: TGTGCCAGCAGCCGCCTCGAAGGGACACCCTATTTTCGTTCCTATGGCTACACCTTC

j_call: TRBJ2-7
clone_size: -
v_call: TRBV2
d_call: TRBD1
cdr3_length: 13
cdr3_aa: CASRDRGRHEQYF
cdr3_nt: TGTGCCAGCAGGGACAGGGGAAGGCACGAGCAGTACTTC

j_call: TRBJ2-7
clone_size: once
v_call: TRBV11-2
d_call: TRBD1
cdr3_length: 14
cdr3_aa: CASASRGTGDEQYF
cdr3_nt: TGTGCCAGCGCCTCTCGGGGGACAGGGGACGAGCAGTACTTC

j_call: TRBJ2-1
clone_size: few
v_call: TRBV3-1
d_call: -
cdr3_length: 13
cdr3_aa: CASSQVERNEQFF
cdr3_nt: TGTGCCAGCAGCCAAGTTGAAAGGAATGAGCAGTTCTTC

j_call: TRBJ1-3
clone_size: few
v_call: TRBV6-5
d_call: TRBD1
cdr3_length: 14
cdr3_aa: CASRSTGTGNTIYF
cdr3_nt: TGTGCCAGCAGATCGACAGGGACTGGAAACACCATATATTTT

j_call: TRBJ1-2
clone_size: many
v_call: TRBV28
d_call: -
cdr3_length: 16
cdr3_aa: CASSLSDPGAKRGYTF
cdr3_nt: TGTGCCAGCAGTTTATCGGACCCCGGGGCAAAACGAGGCTACACCTTC

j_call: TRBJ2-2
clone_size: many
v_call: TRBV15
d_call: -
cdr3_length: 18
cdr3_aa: CATSRELVYGTATGELFF
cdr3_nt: TGTGCCACCAGCAGAGAGTTAGTGTATGGCACAGCCACCGGGGAGCTGTTTTTT

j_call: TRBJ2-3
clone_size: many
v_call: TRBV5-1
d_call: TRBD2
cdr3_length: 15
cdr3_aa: CASSLPREDTDTQYF
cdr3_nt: TGCGCCAGCAGCTTGCCCCGGGAGGACACAGATACGCAGTATTTT

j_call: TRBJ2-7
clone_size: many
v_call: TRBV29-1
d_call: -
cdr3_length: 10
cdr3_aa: CSVLSYEQYF
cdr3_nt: TGCAGCGTACTGTCCTACGAGCAGTACTTC

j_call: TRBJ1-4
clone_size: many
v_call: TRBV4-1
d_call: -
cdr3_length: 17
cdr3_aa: CASSPIPSGARDEKLFF
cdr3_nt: TGCGCCAGCAGCCCGATCCCCTCGGGGGCGCGAGATGAAAAACTGTTTTTT

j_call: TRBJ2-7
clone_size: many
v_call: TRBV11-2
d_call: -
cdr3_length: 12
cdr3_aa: CASSLDPYEQYF
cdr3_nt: TGTGCCAGCAGCTTAGACCCGTACGAGCAGTACTTC

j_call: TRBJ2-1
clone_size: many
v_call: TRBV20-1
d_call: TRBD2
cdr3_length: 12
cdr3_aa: CSAGLGGNEQFF
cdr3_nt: TGCAGTGCTGGACTAGGAGGCAATGAGCAGTTCTTC

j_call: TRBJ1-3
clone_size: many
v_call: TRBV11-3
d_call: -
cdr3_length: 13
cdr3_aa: CASSPEPGNTIYF
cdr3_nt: TGTGCCAGCAGCCCCGAGCCTGGAAACACCATATATTTT

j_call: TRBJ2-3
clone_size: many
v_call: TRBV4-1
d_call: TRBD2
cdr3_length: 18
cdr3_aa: CASSQDLLAGEYRDTQYF
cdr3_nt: TGCGCCAGCAGCCAAGATCTACTAGCGGGAGAATACAGAGATACGCAGTATTTT

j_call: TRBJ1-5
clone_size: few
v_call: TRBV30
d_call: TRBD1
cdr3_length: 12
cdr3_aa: CAWDRGNQPQHF
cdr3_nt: TGTGCCTGGGACAGGGGAAATCAGCCCCAGCATTTT

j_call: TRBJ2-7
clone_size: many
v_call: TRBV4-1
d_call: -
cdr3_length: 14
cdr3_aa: CASSQITGSYEQYF
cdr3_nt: TGCGCCAGCAGTCAAATTACAGGGAGCTACGAGCAGTACTTC

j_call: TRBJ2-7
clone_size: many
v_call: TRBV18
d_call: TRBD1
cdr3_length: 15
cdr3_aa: CASSNRGQFVGEQYF
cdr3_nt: TGTGCCAGCTCAAACAGGGGGCAGTTCGTGGGAGAGCAGTACTTC

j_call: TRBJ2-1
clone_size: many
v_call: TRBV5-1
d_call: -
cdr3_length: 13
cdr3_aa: CASSLGLKNEQFF
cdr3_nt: TGCGCCAGCAGCTTGGGACTAAAGAATGAGCAGTTCTTC

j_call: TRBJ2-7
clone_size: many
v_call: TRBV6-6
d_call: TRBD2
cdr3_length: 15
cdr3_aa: CASSRVDSGFYEQYF
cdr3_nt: TGTGCCAGCAGTCGCGTCGATAGCGGGTTCTACGAGCAGTACTTC

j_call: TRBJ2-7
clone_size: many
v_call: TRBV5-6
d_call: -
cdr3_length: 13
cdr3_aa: CASSLDRSYEQYF
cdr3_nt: TGTGCCAGCAGCTTGGACAGATCCTACGAGCAGTACTTC

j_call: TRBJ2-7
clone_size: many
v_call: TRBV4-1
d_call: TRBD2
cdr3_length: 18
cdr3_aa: CASSQDVISGRLSYEQYF
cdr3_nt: TGCGCCAGCAGCCAAGATGTGATCAGCGGGAGGCTCTCCTACGAGCAGTACTTC

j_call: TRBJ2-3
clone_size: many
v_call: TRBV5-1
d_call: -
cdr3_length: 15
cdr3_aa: CASSLRLVGQDTQYF
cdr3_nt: TGCGCCAGCAGCTTGCGACTAGTAGGACAAGATACGCAGTATTTT

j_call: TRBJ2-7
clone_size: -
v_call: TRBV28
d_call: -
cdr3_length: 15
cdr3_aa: CASRPTGRGTGEQYF
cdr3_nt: TGTGCCAGCAGGCCCACTGGACGGGGGACGGGGGAGCAGTACTTC

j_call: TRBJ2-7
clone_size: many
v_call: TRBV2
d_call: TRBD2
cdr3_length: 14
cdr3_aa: CASSAWTVGGEQYF
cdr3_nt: TGTGCCAGCAGTGCCTGGACTGTGGGAGGGGAGCAGTACTTC

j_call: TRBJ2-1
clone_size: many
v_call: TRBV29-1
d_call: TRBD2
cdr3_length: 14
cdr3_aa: CSDTGTRRGNEQFF
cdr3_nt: TGCAGCGACACCGGGACTAGGAGGGGCAATGAGCAGTTCTTC

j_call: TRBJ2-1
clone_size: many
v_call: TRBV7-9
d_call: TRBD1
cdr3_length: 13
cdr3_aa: CASSQQGRDEQFF
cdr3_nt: TGTGCCAGCAGCCAACAGGGGCGAGATGAGCAGTTCTTC

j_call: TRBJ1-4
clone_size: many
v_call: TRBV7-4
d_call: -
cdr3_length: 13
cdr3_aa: CAGPLRSNEKLFF
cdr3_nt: TGTGCCGGCCCCCTGCGTTCTAATGAAAAACTGTTTTTT

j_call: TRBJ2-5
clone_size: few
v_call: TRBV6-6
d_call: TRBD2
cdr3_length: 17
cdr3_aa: CASSRSGYGGRQETQYF
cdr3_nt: TGTGCCAGCAGCCGATCCGGTTATGGCGGGAGACAAGAGACCCAGTACTTC